This TCR beta chain stems from a study of patients and donors after allogeneic stem cell transplantation. TCRdb re-called the RT-PCR reads through MiXCR, storing one row per CDR3 protein. This sample has around 150,000 distinct CDR3 sequences, with about a third found just once. Input material: blood, either unsorted or a sorted T cell fraction (not recorded which). This sequence was found in a human donor who was either an allogeneic HSCT recipient or a stem cell or donor lymphocyte infusion donor (not recorded which). It is not recorded whose cells these are; they may come from a transplant donor.

CDR3 in amino acids: CASSLWQRTNEKLFF. The DNA of the CDR3 is TGTGCCAGCAGTTTATGGCAAAGAACTAATGAAAAACTGTTTTTT. The genes are TRBV28 and TRBJ1-4; D is undetermined. Germline V gene data show CDR1 as MDHEN and CDR2 as SYDVKM. This CDR3 is 15 amino acids long. Trimming shortened V by 0 bases and J by 1 base, and 6 bases separated the two germline ends.